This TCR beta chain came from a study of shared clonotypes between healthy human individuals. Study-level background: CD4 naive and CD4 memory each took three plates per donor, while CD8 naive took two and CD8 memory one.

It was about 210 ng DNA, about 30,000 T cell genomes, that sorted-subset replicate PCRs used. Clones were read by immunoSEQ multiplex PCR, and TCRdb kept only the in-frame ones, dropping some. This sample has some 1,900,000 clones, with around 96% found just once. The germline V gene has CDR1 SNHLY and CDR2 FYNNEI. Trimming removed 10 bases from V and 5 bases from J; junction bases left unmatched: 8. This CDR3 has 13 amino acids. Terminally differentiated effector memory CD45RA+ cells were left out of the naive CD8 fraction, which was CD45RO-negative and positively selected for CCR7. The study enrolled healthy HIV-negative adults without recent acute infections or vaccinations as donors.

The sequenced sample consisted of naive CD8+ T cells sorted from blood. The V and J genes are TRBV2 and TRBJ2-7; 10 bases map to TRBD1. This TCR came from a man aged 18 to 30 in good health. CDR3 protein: CATAGQGFDEQYF. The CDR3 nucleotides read TGTGCCACGGCGGGACAGGGGTTCGACGAGCAGTACTTC.